The rows below give T cell receptor beta chains drawn from one sample of a study of T cell changes during pregnancy in multiple sclerosis. The repertoire was sequenced with immunoSEQ multiplex PCR; TCRdb's copy has only in-frame clones and lacks some. The sample yields 93,000 or so clones, roughly 93% seen once. The material sequenced was peripheral blood, taken after pregnancy. Source of these receptors: a female donor with multiple sclerosis, enrolled in a pregnancy study. The CDR3 runs from the conserved cysteine through the conserved F or W. The D gene is left open where the match is weak. A row's size may be missing; if present it is once, few, many or a size class.

size: -; D: -; J: TRBJ2-1; V: TRBV7-3; DNA: TGTGCCAGCAGCCCGGAGGCTACTAGCAATGAGCAGTTCTTC; CDR3: CASSPEATSNEQFF
size: once; D: TRBD2; J: TRBJ2-1; V: TRBV7-3; DNA: TGTGCCAGCAGTCCAGGGACTAGAAGTACGGAGCAGTTCTTC; CDR3: CASSPGTRSTEQFF
size: few; D: TRBD1; J: TRBJ1-1; V: TRBV5-1; DNA: TGCGCCAGCAGCTATGGGGGACAGGGATCGTCGAACACTGAAGCTTTCTTT; CDR3: CASSYGGQGSSNTEAFF
size: -; D: -; J: TRBJ1-4; V: TRBV7-8; DNA: TGTGCCAGCAGCTTAGATCACCGGGAAAAACTGTTTTTT; CDR3: CASSLDHREKLFF
size: -; D: TRBD2; J: TRBJ2-2; V: TRBV5-4; DNA: TGTGCCAGCAGCTTACAAGGACTAGCGGGGGATACCGGGGAGCTGTTTTTT; CDR3: CASSLQGLAGDTGELFF
size: once; D: -; J: TRBJ2-1; V: TRBV5-8; DNA: TGTGCCAGCAGCTCGATGGAGGGAGCCTTATACAATGAGCAGTTCTTC; CDR3: CASSSMEGALYNEQFF
size: -; D: -; J: TRBJ2-1; V: TRBV7-9; DNA: TGTGCCAGCAGCTTCGAGGCAGACTACAATGAGCAGTTCTTC; CDR3: CASSFEADYNEQFF
size: -; D: -; J: TRBJ1-2; V: TRBV6-5; DNA: TGTGCCAGCAGTCCCGACAGGACCTATGGCTACACCTTC; CDR3: CASSPDRTYGYTF
size: once; D: TRBD2; J: TRBJ2-7; V: TRBV9; DNA: TGTGCCAGCAGCGCGGGGCGGGGGGCCCACGCGCGCGAGCAGTACTTC; CDR3: CASSAGRGAHAREQYF
size: -; D: TRBD2; J: TRBJ2-7; V: TRBV5-1; DNA: TGCGCCAGCAGCTTCTCTAGCGGGAGAAACGAGCAGTACTTC; CDR3: CASSFSSGRNEQYF
size: few; D: -; J: TRBJ1-3; V: TRBV18; DNA: TGTGCCAGCTCACCCACCCCGGGAGACTCTGGAAACACCATATATTTT; CDR3: CASSPTPGDSGNTIYF
size: -; D: TRBD2; J: TRBJ2-7; V: TRBV7-2; DNA: TGTGCCAGCAGCTTAGGGACTAGCGGGGGATCCTACGAGCAGTACTTC; CDR3: CASSLGTSGGSYEQYF
size: -; D: -; J: TRBJ2-6; V: TRBV5-4; DNA: TGTGCCAGCAGCTTGGGTGGGACACAATCTGGGGCCAACGTCCTGACTTTC; CDR3: CASSLGGTQSGANVLTF
size: -; D: TRBD1; J: TRBJ1-2; V: TRBV2; DNA: TGTGCCAGCAGTCGCACAGGGGGCCAAGGCTACACCTTC; CDR3: CASSRTGGQGYTF
size: -; D: -; J: TRBJ2-1; V: TRBV2; DNA: TGTGCCAGCAGGCGACTGGTCGGCTCCTACAATGAGCAGTTCTTC; CDR3: CASRRLVGSYNEQFF
size: once; D: -; J: TRBJ2-7; V: TRBV19; DNA: TGTGCCAGTAGTATCCCAGGTCCCTACGAGCAGTACTTC; CDR3: CASSIPGPYEQYF
size: once; D: -; J: TRBJ1-3; V: TRBV28; DNA: TGTGCCAGCAGGCCTCAGGGCAGGGGAAACACCATATATTTT; CDR3: CASRPQGRGNTIYF
size: -; D: TRBD1; J: TRBJ1-4; V: TRBV10-3; DNA: TGTGCCATCAGTGAGGACAGGGGGGAAAAACTGTTTTTT; CDR3: CAISEDRGEKLFF
size: -; D: -; J: TRBJ2-1; V: TRBV2; DNA: TGTGCCAGCAGTGCTGGTAGCGCGGAGCAGTTCTTC; CDR3: CASSAGSAEQFF
size: once; D: -; J: TRBJ1-4; V: TRBV2; DNA: TGTGCCAGCAGAGGCAGGCAGCTGTTTTTT; CDR3: CASRGRQLFF
size: -; D: -; J: TRBJ2-2; V: TRBV5-1; DNA: TGCGCCAGCAGCTTGGTTCAGGGAATGGCCGGGGAGCTGTTTTTT; CDR3: CASSLVQGMAGELFF
size: -; D: -; J: TRBJ2-7; V: TRBV5-1; DNA: TGCGCCAGCAGCTTCACCGGGAGTTCCCTTGGCTACGAGCAGTACTTC; CDR3: CASSFTGSSLGYEQYF
size: -; D: -; J: TRBJ2-1; V: TRBV27; DNA: TGTGCCAGCAGGTACAGAGCCTACAATGAGCAGTTCTTC; CDR3: CASRYRAYNEQFF
size: -; D: TRBD1; J: TRBJ2-1; V: TRBV4-1; DNA: TGCGCCAGCAGCCAAGATGCCGGGACAGGGGGCTTCAATGAGCAGTTCTTC; CDR3: CASSQDAGTGGFNEQFF
size: few; D: -; J: TRBJ1-5; V: TRBV19; DNA: TGTGCCAGTAGTATGCCACAGATCCGCAATCAGCCCCAGCATTTT; CDR3: CASSMPQIRNQPQHF
size: -; D: TRBD2; J: TRBJ2-7; V: TRBV4-1; DNA: TGCGCCAGCAGCCATGCCCAGGGACTAGCGGCCCCCTACGAGCAGTACTTC; CDR3: CASSHAQGLAAPYEQYF
size: -; D: -; J: TRBJ2-3; V: TRBV18; DNA: TGTGCCAGCTCACCACCTATGACAGTCGATACGCAGTATTTT; CDR3: CASSPPMTVDTQYF
size: -; D: -; J: TRBJ1-5; V: TRBV12-5; DNA: TGTGCTAGTGGTTTGTCACATGGTCAGCCCCAGCATTTT; CDR3: CASGLSHGQPQHF
size: once; D: TRBD1; J: TRBJ2-7; V: TRBV28; DNA: TGTGCCAGCAGTCCCCCCCCCAACCTGGGACAGCCTAACCTCTACGAGCAGTACTTC; CDR3: CASSPPPNLGQPNLYEQYF
size: once; D: -; J: TRBJ2-1; V: TRBV7-7; DNA: TGTGCCAGCAGCTCTAGACTAGAATCCTGGGATGAGCAGTTCTTC; CDR3: CASSSRLESWDEQFF
size: -; D: TRBD2; J: TRBJ2-2; V: TRBV6-5; DNA: TGTGCCAGCGGGGGGGTCCTAAACACCGGGGAGCTGTTTTTT; CDR3: CASGGVLNTGELFF
size: -; D: TRBD1; J: TRBJ1-2; V: TRBV2; DNA: TGTGCCAGTCGCTTAATTTCCCGGACAGGCGGTGGCTACACCTTC; CDR3: CASRLISRTGGGYTF
size: -; D: -; J: TRBJ2-7; V: TRBV5-5; DNA: TGTGCCAGCGGCGGCGAGGCGGGATTCTCCTACGAGCAGTACTTC; CDR3: CASGGEAGFSYEQYF
size: -; D: TRBD1; J: TRBJ1-4; V: TRBV5-5; DNA: TGTGCCAGCAGCGATACGACAGGGGCCGGTGAAAAACTGTTTTTT; CDR3: CASSDTTGAGEKLFF
size: -; D: TRBD1; J: TRBJ1-2; V: TRBV15; DNA: TGTGCCACCAGCCCCTACAGGGGGGCTAACTATGGCTACACCTTC; CDR3: CATSPYRGANYGYTF
size: -; D: TRBD1; J: TRBJ2-6; V: TRBV7-2; DNA: TGTGCCAGCAGCCCGGGGACAGGTGGGGCCAACGTCCTGACTTTC; CDR3: CASSPGTGGANVLTF
size: -; D: TRBD1; J: TRBJ1-1; V: TRBV30; DNA: TGTGCCTGGGGGACAGGGCGGGACACTGAAGCTTTCTTT; CDR3: CAWGTGRDTEAFF
size: -; D: -; J: TRBJ1-1; V: TRBV19; DNA: TGTGCCAGTAGTTCACAGGGCACTGAAGCTTTCTTT; CDR3: CASSSQGTEAFF
size: -; D: -; J: TRBJ2-5; V: TRBV7-3; DNA: TGTGCCAGCAGCTTAGGTGTAGGACTCCAAGAGACCCAGTACTTC; CDR3: CASSLGVGLQETQYF
size: -; D: TRBD1; J: TRBJ2-1; V: TRBV4-3; DNA: TGCGCCAGCAGCCAAGAGGGGACAGGGCCAAATGAGCAGTTCTTC; CDR3: CASSQEGTGPNEQFF
size: -; D: -; J: TRBJ1-6; V: TRBV5-1; DNA: TGCGCCAGCAGCTTGTCTACAGGACCCGGGCTTTCACCCCTCCACTTT; CDR3: CASSLSTGPGLSPLHF
size: -; D: -; J: TRBJ1-2; V: TRBV19; DNA: TGTGCCAGTAGTATGGACAGCTCTAACTATGGCTACACCTTC; CDR3: CASSMDSSNYGYTF
size: -; D: -; J: TRBJ2-2; V: TRBV7-2; DNA: TGTGCCAGCAGGTTCACCCGGGACACCGGGGAGCTGTTTTTT; CDR3: CASRFTRDTGELFF